These T cell receptor beta chains were read from a single sample in a study of OX40 agonist ivuxolimab in advanced cancers. Produced via immunoSEQ multiplex PCR; TCRdb's table is partial and in-frame only. The data hold 74,000 or so clones, with around 90% observed a single time. Sequenced material: CD4+ or CD8+ T cells sorted from blood, taken in a trial of the OX40 agonist ivuxolimab. The receptor source for this set is an adult with an advanced solid tumor such as melanoma, head and neck, liver or kidney cancer. CDR3s include the opening cysteine and the closing phenylalanine or tryptophan. A D gene is named only where the DNA matches it firmly. For some rows the clone size is stated as once, few or many, or as a class when expanded; others skip it.

d_gene	v_gene	abundance	j_gene	CDR3nt	CDR3aa
-	TRBV5-1	-	TRBJ1-4	TGCGCCAGCAGCCTGGTGGGACCGAATGAAAAACTGTTTTTT	CASSLVGPNEKLFF
TRBD1	TRBV4-1	-	TRBJ1-2	TGCGCCAGCAGCCGTATCACACCCGGGACAGGGGATGGCTACACCTTC	CASSRITPGTGDGYTF
TRBD1	TRBV5-5	-	TRBJ1-2	TGTGCCAGCAGCCCCGCCGGGACAGCCTATGGCTACACCTTC	CASSPAGTAYGYTF
-	TRBV5-6	-	TRBJ2-7	TGTGCCAGCAGCTCTAAGAGCGGCTGGGGCTACGAGCAGTACTTC	CASSSKSGWGYEQYF
TRBD2	TRBV5-1	-	TRBJ2-1	TGCGCCAGCTCCGGGACTAGCGGCCAAGGTGAGCAGTTCTTC	CASSGTSGQGEQFF
-	TRBV6-6	-	TRBJ2-7	TGTGCCAGCAGTTACGTACTCGGGGGAAACTACGAGCAGTACTTC	CASSYVLGGNYEQYF
-	TRBV28	-	TRBJ2-7	TGTGCCAGCAGTCCGCTGGCGAGGACTGGGGAGCAGTACTTC	CASSPLARTGEQYF
-	TRBV27	-	TRBJ1-1	TGTGCCAGCAGTCCCGGGAGGAACACTGAAGCTTTCTTT	CASSPGRNTEAFF
-	TRBV11-1	-	TRBJ2-5	TGTGCCAGCAGCTTAGAGAGGACGATACAAGAGACCCAGTACTTC	CASSLERTIQETQYF
-	TRBV5-1	-	TRBJ2-3	TGCGCCAGCAGCCGTTGGACAGCCAACGCAGATACGCAGTATTTT	CASSRWTANADTQYF
-	TRBV7-6	-	TRBJ1-4	TGTGCCAGCAGCATTGATGGGGGGACCCCGAGTAGACTGTTTTTT	CASSIDGGTPSRLFF
TRBD1	TRBV19	-	TRBJ2-3	TGTGCCAGTAGTATCTCGGCAGGGGGAATAACAGATACGCAGTATTTT	CASSISAGGITDTQYF
-	TRBV5-1	-	TRBJ1-2	TGCGCCAGCAGCGTACTGGGACTTGCCTATGGCTACACCTTC	CASSVLGLAYGYTF
-	TRBV5-1	-	TRBJ2-7	TGCGCCAGCAGCTTGAACCACGAGCAGTACTTC	CASSLNHEQYF
TRBD2	TRBV19	-	TRBJ2-3	TGTGCCAGTAGTACCCCCGGGAGCGGGAGTGGAATGGATACGCAGTATTTT	CASSTPGSGSGMDTQYF
-	TRBV5-6	-	TRBJ1-2	TGTGCCAGCAGCTATAACTATGGCTACACCTTC	CASSYNYGYTF
-	TRBV14	-	TRBJ2-1	TGTGCCAGCAGCTCCTACCGGGGCCGGAGGAATGAGCAGTTCTTC	CASSSYRGRRNEQFF
-	TRBV5-1	-	TRBJ2-7	TGCGCCAGCAGCTTGGGGCAGATCTACGAGCAGTACTTC	CASSLGQIYEQYF
TRBD2	TRBV13	-	TRBJ2-3	TGTGCCAGCAGACCGAAACGACTAGCGGGAGACACAGATACGCAGTATTTT	CASRPKRLAGDTDTQYF
-	TRBV29-1	few	TRBJ1-1	TGCAGCGTAGCTCCCTGGACAGCAAACACTGAAGCTTTCTTT	CSVAPWTANTEAFF
-	TRBV5-1	-	TRBJ2-7	TGCGCCAGCAGCTTATTCAACGAGCAGTACTTC	CASSLFNEQYF
-	TRBV7-9	-	TRBJ1-2	TGTGCCAGCAGCTTGGCGAGGGAGTACGGCTACACCTTC	CASSLAREYGYTF
-	TRBV29-1	-	TRBJ2-2	TGCAGCGTTGGAGAAGCCCCGAACACCGGGGAGCTGTTTTTT	CSVGEAPNTGELFF
TRBD2	TRBV2	-	TRBJ2-2	TGTGCCAGCGGACTAGCGGGGGAGGGCACCGGGGAGCTGTTTTTT	CASGLAGEGTGELFF
TRBD1	TRBV13	once	TRBJ1-1	TGTGCCAGCAGAACCGGGACAGGGAACACTGAAGCTTTCTTT	CASRTGTGNTEAFF
-	TRBV18	-	TRBJ2-3	TGTGCCAGCTCACCCCCCTCGAAGGGCACAGATACGCAGTATTTT	CASSPPSKGTDTQYF
-	TRBV5-4	once	TRBJ2-2	TGTGCCAGCAGGGGACGAAACACCGGGGAGCTGTTTTTT	CASRGRNTGELFF